Below are 11 T cell receptor beta chains sequenced from a single sample in a study of blood T cell repertoires in COVID-19. TCRdb's table, derived via immunoSEQ multiplex PCR, lists solely in-frame clones and lacks some. The sample has 300,000 or so clones; more than 70% are singletons. The specimen sequenced was peripheral blood. The receptors were gathered from a woman aged 50 to 60 with acute or convalescent COVID-19.

The chain recombines TRBV28 with TRBJ2-1; the match to TRBD2 covers 8 bases. Germline CDR1 and CDR2: MDHEN and SYDVKM. V was clipped by 6 bases and J by 4 bases; unmatched bases: 8. This CDR3 comprises 15 residues. The CDR3 coding sequence is TGTGCCAGCAGCCCGAATAGCGGGGCGTACAATGAGCAGTTCTTC. Its protein product is CASSPNSGAYNEQFF.

The chain joins TRBV29-1 to TRBJ1-2, with a weak D call TRBD1 (5 bases). Trimming cost V 0 bases and J 0 bases, with 11 bases left between them. Germline V CDR1 and CDR2: SQVTM, ANQGSEA. The CDR3 consists of 15 residues. CDR3 in amino acids: CSVEEPREANYGYTF. The CDR3 DNA sequence: TGCAGCGTTGAAGAGCCCAGGGAGGCTAACTATGGCTACACCTTC.

The chain combines TRBV28 with TRBJ1-4, with TRBD1 matching over 8 bases. The germline V gene encodes CDR1 MDHEN and CDR2 SYDVKM. The CDR3 is 15 residues long. V lost 2 bases, J lost 7 bases, and 6 bases stayed unmatched. The CDR3 region has the DNA TGTGCCAGCAGTTTAGTACAGGGGGGTGTTGAAAAACTGTTTTTT. It specifies CASSLVQGGVEKLFF. Looking up the rest from reference TRBV28 and TRBJ1-4 gives the full variable domain: DVKVTQSSRYLVKRTGEKVFLECVQDMDHENMFWYRQDPGLGLRLIYFSYDVKMKEKGDIPEGYSVSREKKERFSLILESASTNQTSMYLCASSLVQGGVEKLFFGSGTQLSVL.

V gene TRBV28 combines with J gene TRBJ1-1; 7 bases align to TRBD1. CDR3 length: 14 amino acids. Germline-derived CDR1 and CDR2 are MDHEN and SYDVKM. The trim removed 6 bases at V and 3 bases at J, leaving 7 bases unmatched. The CDR3: CASRGSGGYTEAFF. In DNA form, the CDR3 reads TGTGCCAGCAGGGGTTCAGGGGGGTACACTGAAGCTTTCTTT.

V usage is TRBV28 and J usage is TRBJ2-7; D perhaps matches TRBD2 (5 bases). Trimming took 6 bases from V and 3 from J, leaving 27 bases between them. Germline V gene lookup returns CDR1 MDHEN and CDR2 SYDVKM. The CDR3 is 18 amino acids. The CDR3 coding sequence is TGTGCCAGCAGCTCCCGGCCCCTTCTAGCTCTTCCCCTCTACGAGCAGTACTTC. Translated: CASSSRPLLALPLYEQYF.

The V call is TRBV28, the J call TRBJ2-1; 8 bases map to TRBD2. There are 15 residues in the CDR3. Germline values: CDR1 MDHEN, CDR2 SYDVKM. The junction had 12 bases not matched to a gene; V was cut back by 6 bases and J by 8 bases. The chain's CDR3 is CASRLAVPPRDEQFF. The DNA of the CDR3 is TGTGCCAGCAGACTAGCGGTCCCGCCTAGGGATGAGCAGTTCTTC. Drawing the rest from reference TRBV28 and TRBJ2-1, the complete variable domain is DVKVTQSSRYLVKRTGEKVFLECVQDMDHENMFWYRQDPGLGLRLIYFSYDVKMKEKGDIPEGYSVSREKKERFSLILESASTNQTSMYLCASRLAVPPRDEQFFGPGTRLTVL.

CDR3 sequence (DNA): TGTGCCAGCAGCTCTACAGGGCTAGCTTACAATGAGCAGTTCTTC. It translates to CASSSTGLAYNEQFF. This rearrangement joins TRBV11-1 to TRBJ2-1, with D tentatively TRBD1 (6 bases). The CDR3 runs 15 residues. Germline CDR1 reads SGHAT; CDR2 reads FQDESV (reference sequence). V lost 4 bases, J lost 4 bases, and 14 bases lay in between.

The rearrangement uses TRBV30 and TRBJ2-1; 13 bases map to TRBD2. Germline trimming cut 2 bases from V and 9 bases from J; bases unmatched to any gene: 7. The germline V gene has CDR1 GTSNPN and CDR2 SVGIG (reference sequence). The CDR3 spans 15 residues. CDR3 sequence reads: CAWSFGLAGVGEQFF. DNA of the CDR3: TGTGCCTGGAGTTTCGGACTAGCGGGAGTAGGTGAGCAGTTCTTC.

This clone came up a few times. The chain employs TRBV14 and TRBJ2-2; 8 bases align to TRBD2. V was pared by 1 base and J by 6 bases, with 13 bases of the junction left unmatched. The CDR3 is made up of 18 amino acids. CDR1 is SGHDN and CDR2 is FVKESK in the germline V gene. CDR3 sequence reads: CASSQVGSAGARAGELFF. CDR3 bases: TGTGCCAGCAGCCAAGTAGGCTCAGCGGGAGCTCGGGCCGGGGAGCTGTTTTTT.

J is TRBJ2-7 and V is TRBV28, with a possible D match to TRBD2 (6 bases). Per the germline V gene, CDR1 is MDHEN and CDR2 is SYDVKM. The CDR3 loop spans 13 amino acids. Trimming pared 5 bases from V and 4 bases from J, leaving 12 bases between. CDR3 amino acids: CASSGGLLYEQYF. CDR3 DNA: TGTGCCAGCAGTGGGGGACTCCTTTACGAGCAGTACTTC.

The rearrangement links TRBV20-1 to TRBJ2-3; no definite D call. V was cut by 6 bases and J by 6 bases, with 10 bases left in between. Germline-derived CDR1 and CDR2 are DFQATT and SNEGSKA (reference sequence). This CDR3 comprises 11 residues. Here the CDR3 DNA reads TGCAGTGCCCCGGTCGTCGATACGCAGTATTTT. It specifies CSAPVVDTQYF.